The rows below give T cell receptor beta chains drawn from one sample of a study of OX40 agonist ivuxolimab in advanced cancers. Produced via immunoSEQ multiplex PCR; TCRdb's table is partial and in-frame only. There are around 19,000 clones in the sample; around four fifths occur only once, and roughly 34% lies in the top ten. This sample comprised CD4+ or CD8+ T cells sorted from blood, obtained in a trial of the OX40 agonist ivuxolimab. The receptor source for this set is an adult with an advanced solid tumor such as melanoma, head and neck, liver or kidney cancer. The CDR3 runs from the conserved cysteine through the conserved F or W. D genes are given only for firm matches. Size tells how often a clone was seen (once, few, many) or the class of an expanded clone, and some rows leave it out.

v_gene: TRBV4-1; d_gene: -; j_gene: TRBJ2-7; abundance: -; CDR3aa: CASSPRTDSYEQYF; CDR3nt: TGCGCCAGCAGCCCACGGACAGACTCCTACGAGCAGTACTTC
v_gene: TRBV4-3; d_gene: -; j_gene: TRBJ2-7; abundance: -; CDR3aa: CASSQDVGFATYEQYF; CDR3nt: TGCGCCAGCAGCCAAGACGTAGGATTCGCTACCTACGAGCAGTACTTC
v_gene: TRBV28; d_gene: TRBD1; j_gene: TRBJ1-5; abundance: -; CDR3aa: CASSPRQGGQPQHF; CDR3nt: TGTGCCAGCAGTCCTCGACAGGGGGGTCAGCCCCAGCATTTT
v_gene: TRBV4-3; d_gene: -; j_gene: TRBJ1-1; abundance: -; CDR3aa: CASSQNPQGTEAFF; CDR3nt: TGCGCCAGCAGCCAAAATCCTCAGGGCACTGAAGCTTTCTTT
v_gene: TRBV19; d_gene: TRBD1; j_gene: TRBJ2-3; abundance: -; CDR3aa: CASSMAGQGTSDTQYF; CDR3nt: TGTGCCAGTAGTATGGCGGGACAGGGCACTTCAGATACGCAGTATTTT
v_gene: TRBV6-5; d_gene: -; j_gene: TRBJ1-2; abundance: few; CDR3aa: CATADSNYGYTF; CDR3nt: TGTGCCACCGCGGACAGCAACTATGGCTACACCTTC
v_gene: TRBV29-1; d_gene: -; j_gene: TRBJ2-3; abundance: -; CDR3aa: CYVAPGTDTQYF; CDR3nt: TGCTATGTGGCCCCGGGAACAGATACGCAGTATTTT
v_gene: TRBV9; d_gene: -; j_gene: TRBJ2-1; abundance: once; CDR3aa: CASSADRWTYNEQFF; CDR3nt: TGTGCCAGCAGCGCAGACAGGTGGACCTACAATGAGCAGTTCTTC
v_gene: TRBV10-3; d_gene: -; j_gene: TRBJ2-5; abundance: -; CDR3aa: CAISESGGETQYF; CDR3nt: TGTGCCATCAGTGAGTCGGGTGGAGAGACCCAGTACTTC
v_gene: TRBV5-1; d_gene: -; j_gene: TRBJ2-7; abundance: -; CDR3aa: CASSFADEQYF; CDR3nt: TGCGCCAGCAGCTTCGCAGACGAGCAGTACTTC
v_gene: TRBV9; d_gene: -; j_gene: TRBJ1-1; abundance: -; CDR3aa: CASSALGAEAFF; CDR3nt: TGTGCCAGCAGTGCCCTTGGGGCTGAAGCTTTCTTT
v_gene: TRBV30; d_gene: -; j_gene: TRBJ1-5; abundance: -; CDR3aa: CAWSILPGGQPQHF; CDR3nt: TGTGCCTGGAGTATTCTACCCGGTGGTCAGCCCCAGCATTTT
v_gene: TRBV4-3; d_gene: -; j_gene: TRBJ2-7; abundance: few; CDR3aa: CASSQGPGPIYEQYF; CDR3nt: TGCGCCAGCAGCCAGGGGCCAGGCCCCATCTACGAGCAGTACTTC
v_gene: TRBV6-5; d_gene: TRBD2; j_gene: TRBJ2-3; abundance: -; CDR3aa: CASSSIAGITDTQYF; CDR3nt: TGTGCCAGCAGTTCTATAGCGGGGATCACAGATACGCAGTATTTT
v_gene: TRBV9; d_gene: -; j_gene: TRBJ1-6; abundance: few; CDR3aa: CASSVEAASSYNSPLHF; CDR3nt: TGTGCCAGCAGCGTAGAGGCAGCAAGCTCCTATAATTCACCCCTCCACTTT
v_gene: TRBV7-2; d_gene: TRBD2; j_gene: TRBJ2-3; abundance: -; CDR3aa: CASSLPLAGELEDTQYF; CDR3nt: TGTGCCAGCAGCTTGCCCCTAGCGGGGGAATTGGAAGATACGCAGTATTTT
v_gene: TRBV7-2; d_gene: TRBD2; j_gene: TRBJ2-1; abundance: few; CDR3aa: CASSPLGLADNEQFF; CDR3nt: TGTGCCAGCAGCCCCCTAGGGCTAGCGGACAATGAGCAGTTCTTC
v_gene: TRBV18; d_gene: -; j_gene: TRBJ1-1; abundance: -; CDR3aa: CASSPGNTEAFF; CDR3nt: TGTGCCAGCTCACCGGGGAACACTGAAGCTTTCTTT
v_gene: TRBV28; d_gene: TRBD1; j_gene: TRBJ2-3; abundance: -; CDR3aa: CASSLRDRGGKDTQYF; CDR3nt: TGTGCCAGCAGTTTACGGGACAGGGGAGGAAAAGATACGCAGTATTTT
v_gene: TRBV19; d_gene: -; j_gene: TRBJ1-2; abundance: -; CDR3aa: CASSIDRTGLQDGYTF; CDR3nt: TGTGCCAGTAGTATAGATAGAACCGGCCTACAAGATGGCTACACCTTC
v_gene: TRBV6-4; d_gene: -; j_gene: TRBJ1-5; abundance: -; CDR3aa: CASSAQPQTVTNQPQHF; CDR3nt: TGTGCCAGCAGTGCGCAACCACAGACAGTTACCAATCAGCCCCAGCATTTT
v_gene: TRBV7-7; d_gene: TRBD1; j_gene: TRBJ2-5; abundance: -; CDR3aa: CASSFLQGEETQYF; CDR3nt: TGTGCCAGCAGCTTTTTACAGGGGGAAGAGACCCAGTACTTC
v_gene: TRBV29-1; d_gene: -; j_gene: TRBJ2-1; abundance: -; CDR3aa: CSVEEGLARSEQFF; CDR3nt: TGCAGCGTTGAAGAGGGCCTAGCCCGCAGTGAGCAGTTCTTC
v_gene: TRBV27; d_gene: -; j_gene: TRBJ1-1; abundance: -; CDR3aa: CASSEQVLNTEAFF; CDR3nt: TGTGCCAGCAGTGAACAGGTTCTGAACACTGAAGCTTTCTTT
v_gene: TRBV27; d_gene: TRBD2; j_gene: TRBJ2-1; abundance: -; CDR3aa: CASSLWASGRRDNEQFF; CDR3nt: TGTGCCAGCAGTTTATGGGCTAGCGGGAGGCGGGACAATGAGCAGTTCTTC
v_gene: TRBV10-2; d_gene: -; j_gene: TRBJ1-1; abundance: few; CDR3aa: CASTNGGLDTEAFF; CDR3nt: TGCGCCAGCACTAATGGGGGGTTGGACACTGAAGCTTTCTTT
v_gene: TRBV9; d_gene: TRBD2; j_gene: TRBJ2-1; abundance: -; CDR3aa: CASSEGAGTSGNNEQFF; CDR3nt: TGTGCCAGCAGCGAGGGTGCTGGGACTAGCGGAAACAATGAGCAGTTCTTC
v_gene: TRBV7-9; d_gene: -; j_gene: TRBJ2-3; abundance: few; CDR3aa: CASSLGLANTDTQYF; CDR3nt: TGTGCCAGCAGCTTAGGTCTTGCCAACACAGATACGCAGTATTTT
v_gene: TRBV14; d_gene: TRBD1; j_gene: TRBJ1-1; abundance: -; CDR3aa: CASSHPGQGRNTEAFF; CDR3nt: TGTGCCAGCAGCCACCCCGGACAGGGTCGTAACACTGAAGCTTTCTTT
v_gene: TRBV11-2; d_gene: TRBD1; j_gene: TRBJ2-6; abundance: -; CDR3aa: CASSLLGDRGLGANVLTF; CDR3nt: TGTGCCAGCAGCCTCCTCGGGGACAGGGGGCTTGGGGCCAACGTCCTGACTTTC
v_gene: TRBV25-1; d_gene: -; j_gene: TRBJ1-1; abundance: -; CDR3aa: CASIFPSEAFF; CDR3nt: TGTGCCAGCATTTTTCCATCGGAAGCTTTCTTT
v_gene: TRBV19; d_gene: TRBD1; j_gene: TRBJ2-3; abundance: -; CDR3aa: CASSIGTETDTQYF; CDR3nt: TGTGCCAGTAGTATTGGGACAGAAACAGATACGCAGTATTTT
v_gene: TRBV28; d_gene: -; j_gene: TRBJ1-2; abundance: -; CDR3aa: CASSSGRGNYGYTF; CDR3nt: TGTGCCAGCAGTTCGGGAAGGGGGAACTATGGCTACACCTTC
v_gene: TRBV27; d_gene: -; j_gene: TRBJ1-4; abundance: -; CDR3aa: CASSLSRVTNEKLFF; CDR3nt: TGTGCCAGCAGTTTATCGAGGGTAACTAATGAAAAACTGTTTTTT
v_gene: TRBV28; d_gene: TRBD1; j_gene: TRBJ1-4; abundance: -; CDR3aa: CASSFPPEYRGPNEKLFF; CDR3nt: TGTGCCAGCAGTTTTCCCCCAGAATACAGGGGGCCTAATGAAAAACTGTTTTTT
v_gene: TRBV19; d_gene: -; j_gene: TRBJ1-1; abundance: few; CDR3aa: CASSIGLEAFF; CDR3nt: TGTGCCAGTAGTATTGGACTGGAGGCTTTCTTT
v_gene: TRBV27; d_gene: TRBD2; j_gene: TRBJ2-7; abundance: -; CDR3aa: CASSLGASGFYEQYF; CDR3nt: TGTGCCAGCAGTTTGGGGGCTAGCGGGTTCTACGAGCAGTACTTC
v_gene: TRBV19; d_gene: -; j_gene: TRBJ2-1; abundance: -; CDR3aa: CASSIWVAEFNEQFF; CDR3nt: TGTGCCAGTAGTATTTGGGTAGCGGAATTCAATGAGCAGTTCTTC
v_gene: TRBV11-2; d_gene: -; j_gene: TRBJ2-3; abundance: -; CDR3aa: CASSLALAPTQYF; CDR3nt: TGTGCCAGCAGCTTAGCGCTAGCACCTACGCAGTATTTT
v_gene: TRBV5-4; d_gene: -; j_gene: TRBJ1-1; abundance: once; CDR3aa: CASRAGGTEAFF; CDR3nt: TGTGCCAGCAGGGCTGGCGGCACTGAAGCTTTCTTT
v_gene: TRBV10-2; d_gene: -; j_gene: TRBJ2-1; abundance: few; CDR3aa: CASSDYNEQFF; CDR3nt: TGCGCCAGCAGTGACTACAATGAGCAGTTCTTC
v_gene: TRBV28; d_gene: TRBD1; j_gene: TRBJ2-7; abundance: -; CDR3aa: CASSQNRDRVYEQYF; CDR3nt: TGTGCCAGCAGTCAAAACCGGGACAGGGTCTACGAGCAGTACTTC
v_gene: TRBV7-9; d_gene: -; j_gene: TRBJ1-4; abundance: -; CDR3aa: CASSLDEKLFF; CDR3nt: TGTGCCAGCAGCTTAGATGAAAAACTGTTTTTT
v_gene: TRBV29-1; d_gene: -; j_gene: TRBJ2-1; abundance: many; CDR3aa: CSVVWGSAYNEQFF; CDR3nt: TGCAGCGTTGTGTGGGGGAGCGCCTACAATGAGCAGTTCTTC
v_gene: TRBV5-6; d_gene: TRBD1; j_gene: TRBJ2-7; abundance: -; CDR3aa: CASSYPTGTYEQYF; CDR3nt: TGTGCCAGCAGCTACCCGACAGGGACCTACGAGCAGTACTTC
v_gene: TRBV27; d_gene: -; j_gene: TRBJ1-5; abundance: -; CDR3aa: CASSLGNQPQHF; CDR3nt: TGTGCCAGCAGTTTGGGGAATCAGCCCCAGCATTTT
v_gene: TRBV9; d_gene: -; j_gene: TRBJ2-7; abundance: -; CDR3aa: CASSDDSYEQYF; CDR3nt: TGTGCCAGCAGCGACGACAGTTACGAGCAGTACTTC
v_gene: TRBV7-9; d_gene: -; j_gene: TRBJ2-3; abundance: -; CDR3aa: CASSPPGLSTDTQYF; CDR3nt: TGTGCCAGCAGCCCACCGGGACTTAGCACAGATACGCAGTATTTT
v_gene: TRBV2; d_gene: -; j_gene: TRBJ1-2; abundance: few; CDR3aa: CASSYGGEGYTF; CDR3nt: TGTGCCAGCAGTTACGGGGGGGAGGGCTACACCTTC
v_gene: TRBV19; d_gene: -; j_gene: TRBJ1-1; abundance: -; CDR3aa: CASNVWGGTEAFF; CDR3nt: TGTGCCAGTAACGTATGGGGGGGCACTGAAGCTTTCTTT
v_gene: TRBV7-9; d_gene: -; j_gene: TRBJ1-6; abundance: -; CDR3aa: CASSPQDSPLHF; CDR3nt: TGTGCCAGCAGCCCCCAGGATTCACCCCTCCACTTT
v_gene: TRBV11-3; d_gene: -; j_gene: TRBJ2-1; abundance: few; CDR3aa: CASSSPGVNEQFF; CDR3nt: TGTGCCAGCAGCTCTCCGGGGGTCAATGAGCAGTTCTTC
v_gene: TRBV7-6; d_gene: TRBD1; j_gene: TRBJ2-3; abundance: once; CDR3aa: CASSSPPWTGEGVTQYF; CDR3nt: TGTGCCAGCAGTTCTCCCCCCTGGACAGGGGAAGGGGTAACGCAGTATTTT
v_gene: TRBV27; d_gene: -; j_gene: TRBJ2-7; abundance: -; CDR3aa: CASSLWGSSYEQYF; CDR3nt: TGTGCCAGCAGTTTATGGGGCAGCTCCTACGAGCAGTACTTC
v_gene: TRBV5-1; d_gene: -; j_gene: TRBJ2-3; abundance: -; CDR3aa: CASSFRVTSTDTQYF; CDR3nt: TGCGCCAGCAGCTTCAGGGTTACCAGCACAGATACGCAGTATTTT
v_gene: TRBV28; d_gene: -; j_gene: TRBJ2-7; abundance: -; CDR3aa: CASSQTYEQYF; CDR3nt: TGTGCCAGCAGTCAGACCTACGAGCAGTACTTC
v_gene: TRBV18; d_gene: -; j_gene: TRBJ1-2; abundance: -; CDR3aa: CASSLGLLVYGYTF; CDR3nt: TGTGCCAGCTCACTTGGACTGCTGGTCTATGGCTACACCTTC
v_gene: TRBV5-1; d_gene: -; j_gene: TRBJ2-3; abundance: -; CDR3aa: CASSLPEGYTDTQYF; CDR3nt: TGTGCCAGCAGCTTGCCAGAGGGGTACACAGATACGCAGTATTTT
v_gene: TRBV5-4; d_gene: -; j_gene: TRBJ1-2; abundance: -; CDR3aa: CASSFGQYLYGYTF; CDR3nt: TGTGCCAGCAGCTTTGGACAGTACCTCTATGGCTACACCTTC
v_gene: TRBV27; d_gene: TRBD1; j_gene: TRBJ1-1; abundance: -; CDR3aa: CASSSAGTANTEAFF; CDR3nt: TGTGCCAGCAGTTCAGCCGGGACAGCCAACACTGAAGCTTTCTTT